The sequence of this T cell receptor beta chain was determined in a study of metastatic and nonmetastatic thyroid tumors. About the research overall: Repertoires of blood and of tissue (tumor or nodule) from malignant and benign thyroid patients were compared.

The CDR3 loop spans 16 amino acids. Germline values: CDR1 LNHNV, CDR2 YYDKDF (reference sequence). V was pared by 0 bases and J by 6 bases, with 4 bases of the junction left unmatched. Until they underwent thyroid surgery, no patient had received any treatment. TCRdb re-called the PCR reads via MiXCR. The sample consists of roughly 13,000 clones, 20% to 30% of them appearing once. The clonotype was recovered from a female donor with papillary thyroid cancer or a benign thyroid nodule (not recorded which). Some clones in this sample may be carry-over from other donors' samples. The chain joins TRBV15 to TRBJ2-1; 11 bases fit TRBD1. Sequencing was done on a sample of tumor tissue. CDR3 sequence: CATSRDPGQGGNEQFF. CDR3 DNA: TGTGCCACCAGCAGAGACCCGGGACAGGGGGGCAATGAGCAGTTCTTC.